This T cell receptor beta chain originates from a study of T cells expressing NK-cell markers (dated by TCRdb to the early 2020s). Some background on the complete study: Three sorted T-cell subsets (CD3+CD56+NKG2C+, CD3+CD56+NKG2C- and CD3+CD56-NKG2C+) from about 8 donors had their TCR beta-chain repertoires profiled. The eight sequenced donors were randomly selected healthy volunteers, three men and five women. Of the eight sequenced donors, seven were found to be HCMV-seropositive and one was found to be HCMV-seronegative. Libraries were sequenced as 2 x 150 bp reads on Illumina HiSeq 2000/2500, MiSeq or NextSeq. What the work shows at the level of the full study, not this receptor alone: Those dominant clonotypes were again the most abundant among CD3+CD56-NKG2C+ cells in a few donors, at about 25-65%. In roughly 6 donors, the dominant CD3+CD56+NKG2C+ clonotypes were among the top 10 CD8+ clonotypes and accounted for roughly 1.0-8% of CD8+ T cells. Whether the expanded NKG2C-expressing T cell clones were specific for HCMV antigens was left unclear.

Worth noting for this clonotype: No cognate antigen has been identified for it.

To determine HCMV serostatus, a commercial ELISA kit was used to detect HCMV-specific IgG in serum. Peripheral blood mononuclear cells were isolated from blood by Ficoll density gradient centrifugation. Reading the germline V gene gives CDR1 SNHLY and CDR2 FYNNEI. The CDR3 runs 16 amino acids, cysteine and phenylalanine included. No nucleotide data were recorded. Reads for this sample came from an Illumina HiSeq 2000. The TCR beta cDNA libraries were made using 5'RACE template switching, a step that added both a universal primer site and unique molecular identifiers. cDNA synthesis was primed from the TCR beta constant segment and was followed by two successive PCR amplification steps. As for the authors' bioinformatics: MIGEC was used to demultiplex reads and group the reads by UMI, and MiTCR was used to assemble and quantify clonotypes. Only TCR cDNA sequences supported by at least two reads were kept to exclude erroneous sequences. The tcR package was used for downstream repertoire analysis, and clonotypes were matched across fractions by CDR3 nucleotide sequence plus V segment. Antigen specificity was annotated against VDJdb with VDJmatch, allowing one amino acid substitution in CDR3. Following reprocessing of the reads by TCRdb, the data hold one row per CDR3 protein sequence and no DNA is available. The V and J calls follow TCRdb's processing rather than the paper's. The table kept for this sample lists roughly 300,000 distinct CDR3 sequences. Around 4.2% of the sample is taken by the ten largest.

Sequenced sample: blood T cells: a sorted CD56 or NKG2C T cell subset, CD4+ or CD8+ T cells, or bulk PBMC T cells (not recorded which). This clonotype originated in a woman aged 18 to 75 in good health. Here the chain combines TRBV2 and TRBJ1-4; TCRdb calls TRBD1, which cannot be checked without DNA. This receptor carries the CDR3 CASYRDRGRIGEKLFF.